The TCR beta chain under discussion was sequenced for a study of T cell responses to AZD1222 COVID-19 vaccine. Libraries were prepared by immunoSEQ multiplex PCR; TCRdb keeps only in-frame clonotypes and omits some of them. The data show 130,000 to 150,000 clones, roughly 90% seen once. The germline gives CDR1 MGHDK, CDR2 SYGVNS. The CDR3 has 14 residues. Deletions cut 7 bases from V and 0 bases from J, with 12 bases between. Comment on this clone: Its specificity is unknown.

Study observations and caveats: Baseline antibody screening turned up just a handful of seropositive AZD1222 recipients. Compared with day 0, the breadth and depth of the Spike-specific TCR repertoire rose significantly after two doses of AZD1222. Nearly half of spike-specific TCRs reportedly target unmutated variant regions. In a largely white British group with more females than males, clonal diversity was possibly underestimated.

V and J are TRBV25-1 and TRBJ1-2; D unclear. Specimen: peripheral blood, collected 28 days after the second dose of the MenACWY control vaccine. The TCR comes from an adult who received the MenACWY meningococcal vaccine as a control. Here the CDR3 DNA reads TGTGCCAGCATCCGGAGCAGGCCTAACTATGGCTACACCTTC. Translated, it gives CASIRSRPNYGYTF.